The T cell receptor (beta chain) described here comes from a study of blood T cell repertoires in COVID-19. Overall study: Material from acute and convalescent COVID-19 was sourced from the United States, Italy and Spain.

Sequencing used immunoSEQ multiplex PCR; TCRdb keeps in-frame clones, though not all of them. This sample has over 110,000 clones, with more than 75% found just once. With 0 bases removed from V and 1 base from J, the gap between germline ends came to 10 bases. The CDR3 is 16 residues long. The V gene's germline CDR1 is LGHNA and CDR2 YNFKEQ. This clonotype originated in an elderly man with acute or convalescent COVID-19. The source material was peripheral blood. The chain joins TRBV4-2 to TRBJ1-5, with D unclear. The CDR3 nucleotides are TGTGCCAGCAGCCAAGATGGTGGGCTAAGCAATCAGCCCCAGCATTTT. This codes for CASSQDGGLSNQPQHF.